One sample yielded the 12 T cell receptor beta chains listed below, sequenced in a study of radiotherapy plus CTLA-4 blockade in lung cancer (dated by TCRdb to the late 2010s). Library preparation employed the immunoSEQ multiplex PCR assay. Here the immuneACCESS table is served through TCRdb, limited to in-frame sequences with V and J called. Missing clones are a known gap in these copies; in checked studies unresolved V genes cover under half, and the rest lacks a known reason. This sample comprises 60,000 to 70,000 clones, under 85% of them detected only once. 3.5% to 5% of the sample is taken by the ten largest. This specimen consisted of peripheral blood, obtained from a patient treated with radiotherapy plus ipilimumab. Receptor source: a human donor with non-small cell lung cancer who had a partial response to radiotherapy plus ipilimumab.

The V gene is TRBV30, the J gene TRBJ1-4; D call uncertain. The CDR3 has 13 amino acids. Germline V gives CDR1 GTSNPN, CDR2 SVGIG (reference sequence). The V end was cut by 3 bases, the J end by 4 bases, with 9 bases between. CDR3 bases: TGTGCCTGGAGGGCTGATCTTAATGAAAAACTGTTTTTT. Protein sequence: CAWRADLNEKLFF.

In this sample, this clone turned up once. The gene calls are TRBV9 and TRBJ2-3; 8 nucleotides match TRBD2. The V and J ends lost 2 bases and 1 base, in that order; junction bases with no gene match: 3. The germline CDR1 and CDR2 sequences are SGDLS and YYNGEE. The CDR3 has 15 residues. CDR3 residues: CASSVGLGGTDTQYF. The CDR3 nucleotides read TGTGCCAGCAGCGTGGGACTAGGGGGCACAGATACGCAGTATTTT.

The V gene is TRBV23-1, the J gene TRBJ2-5; no clear D. TRBV23-1 counts as an open reading frame of uncertain function. V was shortened by 0 bases and J by 1 base, with 3 bases between the two germline ends. The CDR3 is 13 residues long. CDR3 protein: CASSQSSQETQYF. CDR3 in DNA: TGCGCCAGCAGTCAATCCAGCCAAGAGACCCAGTACTTC.

The V and J genes are TRBV29-1 and TRBJ2-1; D is possibly TRBD2 (5 bases). V lost 4 bases to trimming and J lost 9 bases, with 16 bases between them. The CDR3 consists of 13 residues. Germline values: CDR1 SQVTM, CDR2 ANQGSEA. This chain's CDR3 is CSVVGDPSREQFF. The CDR3 coding sequence is TGCAGCGTTGTGGGAGATCCATCTCGTGAGCAGTTCTTC.

The genes are TRBV7-3 and TRBJ2-1; 7 bases are a match to TRBD2. The junction had 8 bases not matched to a gene; V was cut back by 2 bases and J by 7 bases. Germline CDR1 is SGHTA and CDR2 is FQGTGA. The CDR3 contains 15 residues. In nucleotides, the CDR3 is TGTGCCAGCAGCTTAGTGGCGGGAGCTGAAAATGAGCAGTTCTTC. As protein: CASSLVAGAENEQFF. Based on the CDR3 plus reference TRBV7-3 and TRBJ2-1, the full variable domain is GAGVSQTPSNKVTEKGKYVELRCDPISGHTALYWYRQSLGQGPEFLIYFQGTGAADDSGLPNDRFFAVRPEGSVSTLKIQRTERGDSAVYLCASSLVAGAENEQFFGPGTRLTVL.

The chain combines TRBV10-3 with TRBJ1-1; no reliable D call. Looked up from germline, CDR1 is ENHRY and CDR2 is SYGVKD. The germline V and J ends were trimmed by 8 bases and 0 bases, with 16 bases remaining between them. CDR3 length: 15 amino acids. CDR3 DNA: TGTGCCATCTCGAGCTCTTGGGCCCTGAACACTGAAGCTTTCTTT. It translates to CAISSSWALNTEAFF.

The J gene is TRBJ1-1, the V gene TRBV14; a possible D gene is TRBD1 (6 bases). V was shortened by 7 bases and J by 8 bases, with 14 bases between the two germline ends. The CDR3 is 12 amino acids. Germline V CDR1 and CDR2: SGHDN, FVKESK. The CDR3 is CASNQDSTEAFF. The CDR3 nucleotides read TGTGCCAGCAACCAGGACAGCACCGAAGCTTTCTTT.

This sequence joins TRBV2 and TRBJ2-5; no clear D. Trimming pared 6 bases from V and 4 bases from J, leaving 9 bases between. The CDR3 contains 12 residues. The germline gives CDR1 SNHLY, CDR2 FYNNEI. The CDR3 coding sequence is TGTGCCAGCAGCCTAGAATCAGAGACCCAGTACTTC. Amino acid sequence: CASSLESETQYF.

This chain connects TRBV5-1 to TRBJ2-1, with D possibly being TRBD2 (6 bases). The CDR3 is 15 residues long. V was clipped by 0 bases and J by 6 bases, with 13 bases between them. Germline V gene lookup returns CDR1 SGHRS and CDR2 YFSETQ. CDR3 region: CASSLAEGGFNEQFF. The CDR3 DNA is TGCGCCAGCAGCTTGGCGGAGGGTGGATTCAATGAGCAGTTCTTC.

The rearrangement links TRBV10-3 to TRBJ2-1; TRBD2 agrees at 9 bases. Germline assignment: CDR1 ENHRY and CDR2 SYGVKD. Trimming cost V 0 bases and J 8 bases; bases outside gene matches: 8. CDR3 size: 16 residues. The CDR3 bases are TGTGCCATCAGTGAGTCGGTAGCGGGAGCTAGGGATGAGCAGTTCTTC. Translation: CAISESVAGARDEQFF.

Worth noting for this clone: Other DNA sequences of this sample code for an identical CDR3. J is TRBJ1-2 and V is TRBV11-2; D uncertain. The V gene's germline CDR1 is SGHAT and CDR2 FQNNGV. Trimming shortened V by 1 base and J by 7 bases, and 4 bases separated the two germline ends. This CDR3 is 11 amino acids long. Written as DNA, the CDR3 is TGTGCCAGCAGCTTAGGAGCTGGCTACACCTTC. The encoded protein is CASSLGAGYTF.

V and J are TRBV6-1 and TRBJ2-7; no clear D gene. From germline, CDR1 is MNHNS and CDR2 SASEGT. Trimming cost V 3 bases and J 0 bases, with 12 bases left between them. The CDR3 has 15 amino acids. DNA for the CDR3: TGTGCCAGCAGTGACCCCCTAAAAGCCTCCTACGAGCAGTACTTC. Translation gives CASSDPLKASYEQYF.